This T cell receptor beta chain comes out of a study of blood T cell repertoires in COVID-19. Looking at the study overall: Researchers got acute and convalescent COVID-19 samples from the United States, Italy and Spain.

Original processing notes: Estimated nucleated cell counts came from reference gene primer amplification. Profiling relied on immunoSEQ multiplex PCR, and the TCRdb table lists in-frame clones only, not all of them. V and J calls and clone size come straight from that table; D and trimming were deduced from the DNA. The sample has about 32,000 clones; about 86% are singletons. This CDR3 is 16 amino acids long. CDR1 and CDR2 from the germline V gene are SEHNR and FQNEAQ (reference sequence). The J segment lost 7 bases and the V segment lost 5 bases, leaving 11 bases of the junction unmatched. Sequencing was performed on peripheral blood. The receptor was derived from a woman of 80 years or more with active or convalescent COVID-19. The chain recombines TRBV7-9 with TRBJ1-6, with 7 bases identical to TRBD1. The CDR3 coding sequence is TGTGCCAGCAGCCCCCCGACCGGGACAGTGAATTCACCCCTCCACTTT. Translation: CASSPPTGTVNSPLHF.